This entry lists 5 T cell receptor beta chains sequenced from one sample in a study of T cells in women clearing cervical HPV infection. This table comes from immunoSEQ multiplex PCR, and its TCRdb copy is limited to in-frame clones, with some not included. The specimen's table records approximately 31,000 clones. The specimen was blood buffy coat. These receptors all stem from a woman between 18 and 75 years old with a cervical HPV16 infection that either progressed to CIN3+ or cleared (not recorded which).

In the case of this clone: From the germline J gene comes the end of the CDR3, since the read stops 3 residues before it. V gene TRBV7-9 combines with J gene TRBJ2-4; D is uncertain. Between the trimmed V and J ends, which lost 0 bases and 6 bases, there was a span of 6 bases. CDR1 SEHNR and CDR2 FQNEAQ come from the germline V gene (reference sequence). The CDR3 has 13 amino acids. CDR3 loop: CASSLASGNIQYF. CDR3 bases read: TGTGCCAGCAGCTTAGCTTCAGGAAACATT.

To note about this clone: Read sequence stops 3 residues before the CDR3 end, and the germline J gene provides the missing end. This chain connects TRBV7-9 to TRBJ2-3; D is perhaps TRBD1 (6 bases). From germline, CDR1 is SEHNR and CDR2 FQNEAQ (reference sequence). The CDR3 runs 13 residues. CDR3 DNA, as far as it was read: TGTGCCAGCACCCCAACAGGGTTAGAGACG. Protein: CASTPTGLET. The complete CDR3 reads CASTPTGLETQYF.

To note about this clone: Read coverage stops 3 residues before the CDR3 terminus; the germline J gene supplies the remainder. This chain uses TRBV7-2 with TRBJ1-1; the match to TRBD1 covers 9 bases. CDR3 length: 15 residues. The V segment lost 7 bases and the J segment 3 bases; nucleotides outside the gene matches: 9. Germline V gene lookup returns CDR1 SGHTA and CDR2 FQGNSA. The CDR3 DNA, read in part, is TGTGCCAGCACCACCCACAGGGACAGGGACACTGAA. It is translated as CASTTHRDRDTE. The whole CDR3 is CASTTHRDRDTEAFF.

Concerning this clone itself: The read finishes 3 residues shy of the CDR3 end, and the germline J gene is used to complete it. The J gene is TRBJ1-4, the V gene TRBV30; tentatively, D is TRBD1 (5 bases). The CDR3 consists of 18 residues. The V and J ends lost 0 bases and 5 bases respectively, with 22 bases between them. Germline CDR1 GTSNPN, CDR2 SVGIG (reference sequence). The CDR3 bases that were read are TGTGCCTGGAGTGTGGGAAGCGGGGCCCGTTCTTCAAATGAAAAA. Amino acids: CAWSVGSGARSSNEK. The whole CDR3 sequence is CAWSVGSGARSSNEKLFF.

A note on this clone: The read is 3 residues too short to cover the CDR3 end, so that end is filled in from the germline J gene. The V and J genes are TRBV30 and TRBJ2-1; 12 nucleotides agree with TRBD2. The CDR3 is 16 residues long. J lost 4 bases, V lost 8 bases, and 12 bases had no gene match. Germline V gives CDR1 GTSNPN, CDR2 SVGIG (reference sequence). The CDR3 reads CALSASGRVRYNEQFF. The sequenced CDR3 bases are TGTGCCCTTAGCGCTAGCGGGAGGGTTAGGTACAATGAG.